The 20 T cell receptor beta chains listed next were all sequenced from one sample in a study of control samples from healthy donors and cancer patients. Profiling relied on immunoSEQ multiplex PCR, and the TCRdb table lists in-frame clones only, not all of them. Among more than 100,000 clones, around 88% were seen once, and the ten largest hold approximately 3.5%. The sequenced material came from blood. These receptors came from a man aged 40-50 years in good health.

The chain carries TRBV9 and TRBJ2-2; D is ambiguous. The CDR3 runs 14 residues. Germline V gene lookup returns CDR1 SGDLS and CDR2 YYNGEE. The ends were cut back, 0 bases at V and 2 bases at J, with 5 bases in the middle. CDR3 loop: CASSVVRNTGELFF. DNA of the CDR3: TGTGCCAGCAGCGTAGTACGAAACACCGGGGAGCTGTTTTTT.

The gene calls are TRBV15 and TRBJ1-4; D is unclear. The V and J ends lost 0 bases and 11 bases respectively, with 10 bases between them. Germline V gene lookup returns CDR1 LNHNV and CDR2 YYDKDF (reference sequence). CDR3 length: 13 residues. The CDR3 loop reads CATSRDANSKLFF. CDR3 coding DNA: TGTGCCACCAGCAGAGATGCTAATTCTAAACTGTTTTTT.

The chain links TRBV11-3 to TRBJ2-7; D might be TRBD1 (6 bases). This CDR3 has 13 amino acids. Germline values: CDR1 SGHNT, CDR2 YENEEA. Trimming shortened V by 4 bases and J by 3 bases, and 10 bases separated the two germline ends. The chain's CDR3 is CASSSTGRYEQYF. The CDR3 DNA reads TGTGCCAGCAGCTCGACAGGCCGCTACGAGCAGTACTTC.

On this clone itself: It may be a read error: a sequence one base away is much more abundant. The chain employs TRBV12-3 or TRBV12-4 and TRBJ2-3; 7 bases map to TRBD2. This CDR3 has 13 amino acids. After removal of 6 bases from V and 1 base from J, the junction contained 1 base not matched to a gene. The CDR3 bases are TGTGCCAGCAGGAGCGGGGGCACAGATACGCAGTATTTT. This encodes CASRSGGTDTQYF.

The chain combines TRBV2 with TRBJ1-2, with D perhaps TRBD1 (5 bases). The V gene's germline CDR1 is SNHLY and CDR2 FYNNEI. This CDR3 has 15 residues. Between the trimmed V and J ends, which lost 2 bases and 1 base, there was a span of 11 bases. The CDR3, as DNA: TGTGCCAGCAGTGAATCGCGGGGGGTTAACTATGGCTACACCTTC. Protein: CASSESRGVNYGYTF.

V and J are TRBV6-4 and TRBJ2-6; 9 bases agree with TRBD1. This CDR3 region has 19 residues. Germline loops: CDR1 MRHNA, CDR2 SNTAGT. The ends lost 4 bases at V and 0 bases at J; junction bases unmatched: 10. Written as DNA, the CDR3 is TGTGCCAGCAGTGTCTTCCGACAGGGGGGCTTCTCTGGGGCCAACGTCCTGACTTTC. It is translated as CASSVFRQGGFSGANVLTF.

The V gene is TRBV24-1, the J gene TRBJ1-1, with unresolved D. V was cut by 3 bases and J by 6 bases, with 10 bases left in between. The CDR3 is made up of 13 amino acids. Germline CDR1 and CDR2: KGHDR and SFDVKD. In nucleotides, the CDR3 is TGTGCCACCAGTGATCCTAACAGAGCTGAAGCTTTCTTT. Translated: CATSDPNRAEAFF.

The J gene is TRBJ2-2, the V gene TRBV7-8, with TRBD2 matching 13 bases. The germline gives CDR1 SGHVS, CDR2 FQNEAQ. The CDR3 contains 18 residues. Unmatched junction bases numbered 6, after V lost 5 bases and J lost 0 bases. The CDR3 region is CASSLGLAGASNTGELFF. The CDR3 bases are TGTGCCAGCAGCCTCGGACTAGCGGGGGCGTCGAACACCGGGGAGCTGTTTTTT.

The chain joins TRBV11-3 to TRBJ2-3; D not certain. This CDR3 has 12 residues. The germline V gene has CDR1 SGHNT and CDR2 YENEEA. V gave up 1 base and J gave up 6 bases, with 5 bases separating them. The CDR3 DNA reads as TGTGCCAGCAGCTTAGTTTCTGATACGCAGTATTTT. Amino acids: CASSLVSDTQYF.

The chain couples TRBV12-5 to TRBJ2-7; D is perhaps TRBD2 (5 bases). CDR1 is LGHNT, CDR2 FRNRAP, per germline. The CDR3 is 16 amino acids. V was pared by 0 bases and J by 2 bases, with 14 bases between. The CDR3 bases are TGTGCTAGTGGTTTGGTACTAGTGGCGATTACCTACGAGCAGTACTTC. Translating gives CASGLVLVAITYEQYF.

The chain uses TRBV29-1 and TRBJ1-2; D remains ambiguous. The germline V gene has CDR1 SQVTM and CDR2 ANQGSEA. V was cut by 4 bases and J by 0 bases, with 6 bases left in between. The CDR3 contains 12 residues. CDR3: CSVVGPNYGYTF. CDR3 nucleotides: TGCAGCGTTGTAGGGCCTAACTATGGCTACACCTTC. The whole variable domain, remainder taken from reference TRBV29-1 and TRBJ1-2, is SAVISQKPSRDICQRGTSLTIQCQVDSQVTMMFWYRQQPGQSLTLIATANQGSEATYESGFVIDKFPISRPNLTFSTLTVSNMSPEDSSIYLCSVVGPNYGYTFGSGTRLTVV.

The rearrangement uses TRBV12-5 and TRBJ2-1; 10 bases match TRBD1. The V gene end was trimmed by 6 bases and the J gene end by 10 bases; junction bases not matched to a gene: 12. The germline CDR1 and CDR2 sequences are LGHNT and FRNRAP. CDR3 length: 15 residues. CDR3 sequence: CASGLGTGALREQFF. The CDR3 DNA is TGTGCTAGTGGCCTAGGGACAGGGGCGCTCCGCGAGCAGTTCTTC.

CDR3 sequence reads: CATSDTRDRQETQYF. The CDR3 DNA sequence: TGTGCCACCAGTGATACCCGGGACAGGCAAGAGACCCAGTACTTC. The chain carries TRBV24-1 and TRBJ2-5, with 8 bases fitting TRBD1. V lost 3 bases and J lost 2; bases outside the gene matches: 4. From germline, CDR1 is KGHDR and CDR2 SFDVKD. The CDR3 loop spans 15 amino acids.

This chain joins TRBV12-3 or TRBV12-4 and TRBJ2-1, with no clear D. The CDR3 has 13 amino acids. V lost 5 bases and J lost 6, with 11 bases in between. CDR3 amino acids: CASSDVWPNEQFF. The CDR3 DNA is TGTGCCAGCAGTGATGTCTGGCCCAATGAGCAGTTCTTC.

The J gene is TRBJ2-1, the V gene TRBV2, with D hard to call. V lost 1 base, J lost 5 bases, and 9 bases lay in between. The length of the CDR3 is 14 residues. Germline V gives CDR1 SNHLY, CDR2 FYNNEI. As DNA, the CDR3 is TGTGCCAGCAGTGAAGGCAGGTCCAACAATGAGCAGTTCTTC. Translated, it gives CASSEGRSNNEQFF.

The chain links TRBV12-3 or TRBV12-4 to TRBJ1-2; 10 bases match TRBD1. Losses at the gene ends were 3 bases for V and 6 bases for J; bases not matched to a gene: 1. The CDR3 is made up of 13 amino acids. The CDR3 bases are TGTGCCAGCAGTTTGACAGGGGGCGATGGCTACACCTTC. This encodes CASSLTGGDGYTF.

This clone was seen many times. The rearrangement joins TRBV6-5 to TRBJ1-3; D not certain. This CDR3 is 14 amino acids long. V dropped 4 bases and J dropped 2 bases, with 9 bases sitting between them. Germline assignment: CDR1 MNHEY and CDR2 SVGAGI. DNA for the CDR3: TGTGCCAGCAGTTTGGGGATGACTGGAAACACCATATATTTT. It yields the protein CASSLGMTGNTIYF.

This rearrangement joins TRBV5-1 to TRBJ1-3; no clear D. This CDR3 region has 14 residues. The V and J ends lost 0 bases and 3 bases respectively, with 7 bases between them. Germline CDR1 SGHRS, CDR2 YFSETQ. The CDR3 region has the DNA TGCGCCAGCAGCTTGGGGGCCTATGGAAACACCATATATTTT. It yields the protein CASSLGAYGNTIYF.

V and J are TRBV28 and TRBJ1-5; TRBD1 is a possible D gene (6 bases). CDR3 length: 14 residues. The germline V gene has CDR1 MDHEN and CDR2 SYDVKM. Between the trimmed V and J ends, which lost 8 bases and 2 bases, there was a span of 13 bases. In nucleotides, the CDR3 is TGTGCCAGCCTAGGGGGTTTGGGCAATCAGCCCCAGCATTTT. Its protein product is CASLGGLGNQPQHF.

The chain has TRBV24-1 and TRBJ2-2, with D perhaps TRBD2 (5 bases). Germline V gene data show CDR1 as KGHDR and CDR2 as SFDVKD. The CDR3 is made up of 14 amino acids. The CDR3 DNA reads as TGTTCATTAAGAGGACTGCCGAACACCGGGGAGCTGTTTTTT. It specifies CSLRGLPNTGELFF.